This TCR beta chain was found in a study of blood T cell repertoires in COVID-19 (dated by TCRdb to 2018 to 2020). Broadly, across the study: Samples covering the acute and convalescent phases of COVID-19 were provided by collaborators in the United States, Italy and Spain. The repertoires were released in a freely available public database meant as a resource for research on the immune response to SARS-CoV-2. Deeply sampled blood TCRbeta repertoires from subjects exposed to, actively infected with, or recovered from COVID-19 were included in the dataset. Nearly every sample came with metadata listing a de-identified subject ID, COVID-19 status, age in years and sex. Where HLA class I and class II types were available, the types were taken from metadata supplied by the sample provider, not from assay-based typing. The prospective study material was composed of cDNA or gDNA derived from T cells, B-cell-depleted T cells, or PBMCs. The samples were drawn from two sources: the first 160 participants of the ongoing ImmuneRACE study, and 950 to 1,500 subjects contributed by 6 global collaborators. Study-wide findings and limitations: The quantity of clinical and demographic metadata differed by source and by participant and was supplied without curation.

The immunoSEQ Assay, a bias-controlled multiplex PCR, was used to amplify TCRbeta CDR3 regions from genomic DNA. In the authors' own workflow: Nucleated cell counts per sample were estimated from amplification of reference gene primers within the assay. To quantify the absolute abundance of each unique TCRbeta CDR3 rearrangement, sequence reads were collapsed and filtered. For each sample, productive Simpson clonality was calculated as the square root of Simpson's diversity index across productive rearrangements. In its TCRdb copy, this immuneACCESS table keeps in-frame sequences only and misses some clones. Where compared with another copy, unresolved V genes explain less than half of these, and the others have no known cause. From that table come the V and J calls and clone size; the DNA was used to work out D and trimming. The sample data list under 150,000 clones, and more than 70% of these were observed just once. The top ten hold just over 5.5% of the sample.

Concerning this clone: The antigen it recognizes is unknown. It has no much larger one-base neighbor in the sample; base qualities were not kept.

At one collaborating source in Seattle, patients were enrolled during active infection and were followed longitudinally through the course of disease. Collaborating institutions collected whole blood in K2EDTA tubes following their own protocols. Collaborator samples were shipped for TCRbeta analysis as frozen whole blood, isolated PBMCs, or DNA extracted from either sample type. Trimming takes 5 bases off V and 2 bases off J; junction bases not matched to a gene: 6. From a lookup of the germline V gene (reference sequence), CDR1 and CDR2 are PRHDT and FYEKMQ. The CDR3 sequence holds 15 residues, the cysteine and phenylalanine included. Just the 45-base CDR3 DNA is kept, in frame starting at base 1.

The sample consisted of peripheral blood. The receptor was derived from an older woman with COVID-19, enrolled during active disease. The V and J genes are TRBV13 and TRBJ2-3, and 8 junction bases match TRBD2. In nucleotides, the sequence is TGTGCCAGCAGCATCGGGGGGGGGCCCACAGATACGCAGTATTTT. It specifies CASSIGGGPTDTQYF.